Listed below are T cell receptor beta chains from one sample, sequenced in a study of CXCR3-negative and CXCR3-positive naive CD8 T cells. From its re-call of the 5' RACE reads, TCRdb lists each CDR3 protein once, without DNA. This sample carries 130,000 or so distinct CDR3 sequences, with roughly 0.41% going to the ten biggest clones. The sample taken for sequencing was naive CXCR3+ CD8+ T cells from blood. The receptor source for this set is a human donor in good health. Some clones in this sample may be carry-over from other donors' samples. Both conserved end residues are part of each CDR3.

V,J,CDR3
TRBV4-3,TRBJ2-7,CASSQDVTGQYEQYF
TRBV15,TRBJ2-7,CATSSEQGFNEQYF
TRBV7-6,TRBJ2-7,CASSLDGGYEQYF
TRBV20-1,TRBJ2-7,CSARHPAGGPYEQYF
TRBV29-1,TRBJ2-7,CSVENRTDYEQYF
TRBV11-3,TRBJ2-3,CASSRTGLLGTDTQYF
TRBV27,TRBJ1-2,CASSLSVGGYGYTF
TRBV20-1,TRBJ1-5,CSASHGARTIGNQPQHF
TRBV9,TRBJ2-5,CASSKGDTQYF
TRBV5-4,TRBJ1-1,CASSSESGNTEAFF
TRBV20-1,TRBJ2-7,CSATDRGPYEQYF
TRBV2,TRBJ2-1,CASSETADLPNEQFF
TRBV3-1,TRBJ2-7,CASSQGRSLYEQYF
TRBV29-1,TRBJ2-3,CSGTSGSLATQYF
TRBV2,TRBJ2-1,CASRETSGGAYMKFF
TRBV7-9,TRBJ2-7,CASSPPFGWGHEQYF
TRBV7-9,TRBJ2-2,CASSLLPGTTNTGELFF
TRBV19,TRBJ2-7,CASSWGQGFSYEQYF
TRBV5-6,TRBJ2-1,CASSLRLAGVEQFF
TRBV4-2,TRBJ2-7,CASSSSGGGYEQYF
TRBV28,TRBJ2-2,CASSPLVPGVGDTGELFF
TRBV11-2,TRBJ2-3,CASSPGTGRTDTQYF